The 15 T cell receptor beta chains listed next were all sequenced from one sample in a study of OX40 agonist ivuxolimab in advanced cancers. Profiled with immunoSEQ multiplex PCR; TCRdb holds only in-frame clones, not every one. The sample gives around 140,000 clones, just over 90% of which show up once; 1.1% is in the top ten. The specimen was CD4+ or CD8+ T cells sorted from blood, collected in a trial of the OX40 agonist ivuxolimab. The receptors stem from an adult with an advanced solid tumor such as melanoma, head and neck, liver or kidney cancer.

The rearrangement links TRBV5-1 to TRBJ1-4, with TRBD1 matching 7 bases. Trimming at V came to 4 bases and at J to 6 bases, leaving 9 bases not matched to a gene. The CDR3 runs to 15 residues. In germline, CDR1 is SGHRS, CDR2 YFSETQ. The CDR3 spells CASSPVDRRDEKLFF. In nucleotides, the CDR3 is TGCGCCAGCAGCCCTGTGGACAGGCGCGATGAAAAACTGTTTTTT.

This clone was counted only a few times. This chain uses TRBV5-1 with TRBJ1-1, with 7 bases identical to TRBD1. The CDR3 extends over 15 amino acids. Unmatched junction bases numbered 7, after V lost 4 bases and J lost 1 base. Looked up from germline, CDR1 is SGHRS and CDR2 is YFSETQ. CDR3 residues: CASSAPTGTNTEAFF. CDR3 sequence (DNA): TGCGCCAGCAGCGCCCCGACAGGGACGAACACTGAAGCTTTCTTT.

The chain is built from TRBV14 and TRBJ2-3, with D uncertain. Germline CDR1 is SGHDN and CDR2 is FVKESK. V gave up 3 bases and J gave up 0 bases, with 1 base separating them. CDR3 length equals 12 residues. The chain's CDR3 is CASSQSTDTQYF. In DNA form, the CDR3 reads TGTGCCAGCAGCCAGAGCACAGATACGCAGTATTTT.

The CDR3 loop reads CSVEDRGRGQNTGELFF. The CDR3, as DNA: TGCAGCGTTGAGGACAGGGGGCGAGGGCAGAACACCGGGGAGCTGTTTTTT. V gene TRBV29-1 combines with J gene TRBJ2-2; 11 bases map to TRBD1. V lost 3 bases, J lost 1 base, and 7 bases stayed unmatched. Looked up from germline, CDR1 is SQVTM and CDR2 is ANQGSEA. This CDR3 contains 17 residues.

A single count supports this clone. CDR3 nucleotide sequence: TGTGCCAGCAGTTTTTGGACTAGCAGGGAGACCCAGTACTTC. Residues: CASSFWTSRETQYF. The rearrangement links TRBV27 to TRBJ2-5; 8 bases are a match to TRBD2. The V gene end was trimmed by 3 bases and the J gene end by 5 bases; junction bases not matched to a gene: 5. Germline V gene sequence: CDR1 MNHEY, CDR2 SMNVEV (reference sequence). The CDR3 totals 14 residues.

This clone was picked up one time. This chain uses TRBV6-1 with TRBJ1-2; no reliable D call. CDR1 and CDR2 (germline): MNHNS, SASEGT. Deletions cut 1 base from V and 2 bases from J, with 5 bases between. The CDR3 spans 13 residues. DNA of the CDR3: TGTGCCAGCAGTGAAGGCTCAAACTATGGCTACACCTTC. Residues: CASSEGSNYGYTF.

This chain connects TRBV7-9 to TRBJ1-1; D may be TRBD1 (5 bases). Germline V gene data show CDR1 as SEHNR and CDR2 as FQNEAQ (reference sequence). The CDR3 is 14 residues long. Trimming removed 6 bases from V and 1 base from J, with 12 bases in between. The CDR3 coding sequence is TGTGCCAGCAGTAAGACTCAGGGGAACACTGAAGCTTTCTTT. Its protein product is CASSKTQGNTEAFF.

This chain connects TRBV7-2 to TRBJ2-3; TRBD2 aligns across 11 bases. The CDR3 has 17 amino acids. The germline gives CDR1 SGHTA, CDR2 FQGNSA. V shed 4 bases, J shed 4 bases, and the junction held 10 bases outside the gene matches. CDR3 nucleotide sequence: TGTGCCAGCAGCTCCCCGGTACTAGCGGGAGTCGCAGATACGCAGTATTTT. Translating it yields CASSSPVLAGVADTQYF.

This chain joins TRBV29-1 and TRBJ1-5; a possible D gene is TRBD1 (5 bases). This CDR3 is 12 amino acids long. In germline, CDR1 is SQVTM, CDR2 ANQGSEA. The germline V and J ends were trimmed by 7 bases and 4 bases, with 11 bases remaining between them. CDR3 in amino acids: CSGGERNQPQHF. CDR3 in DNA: TGCAGCGGGGGGGAGAGGAATCAGCCCCAGCATTTT.

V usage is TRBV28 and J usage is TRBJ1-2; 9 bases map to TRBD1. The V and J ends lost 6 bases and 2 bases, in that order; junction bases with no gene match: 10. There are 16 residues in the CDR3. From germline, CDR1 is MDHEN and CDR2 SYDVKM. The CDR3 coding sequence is TGTGCCAGCAGGTTACCCGGGACAGGGACCAACTATGGCTACACCTTC. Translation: CASRLPGTGTNYGYTF.

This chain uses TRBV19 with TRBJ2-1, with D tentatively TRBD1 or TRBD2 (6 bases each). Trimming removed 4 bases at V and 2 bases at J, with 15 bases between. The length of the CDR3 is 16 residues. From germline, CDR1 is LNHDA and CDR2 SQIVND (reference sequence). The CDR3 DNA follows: TGTGCCAGTAGTAGTAGGGGGGCCCTAGCCTACAATGAGCAGTTCTTC. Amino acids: CASSSRGALAYNEQFF.

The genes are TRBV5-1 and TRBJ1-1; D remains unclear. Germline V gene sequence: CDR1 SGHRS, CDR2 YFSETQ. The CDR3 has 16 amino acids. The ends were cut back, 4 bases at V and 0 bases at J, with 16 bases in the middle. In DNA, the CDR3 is TGCGCCAGCAGCAGTGGAAGTGGATACTTGAACACTGAAGCTTTCTTT. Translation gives CASSSGSGYLNTEAFF. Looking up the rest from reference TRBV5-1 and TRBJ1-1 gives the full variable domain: KAGVTQTPRYLIKTRGQQVTLSCSPISGHRSVSWYQQTPGQGLQFLFEYFSETQRNKGNFPGRFSGRQFSNSRSEMNVSTLELGDSALYLCASSSGSGYLNTEAFFGQGTRLTVV.

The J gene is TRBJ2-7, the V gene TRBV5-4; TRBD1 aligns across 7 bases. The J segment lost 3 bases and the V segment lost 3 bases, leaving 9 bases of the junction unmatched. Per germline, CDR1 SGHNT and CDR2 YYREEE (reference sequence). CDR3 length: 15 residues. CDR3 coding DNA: TGTGCCAGCAGCTCCGACAGGGCCTCCCACTACGAGCAGTACTTC. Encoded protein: CASSSDRASHYEQYF. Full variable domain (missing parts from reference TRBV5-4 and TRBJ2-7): ETGVTQSPTHLIKTRGQQVTLRCSSQSGHNTVSWYQQALGQGPQFIFQYYREEENGRGNFPPRFSGLQFPNYSSELNVNALELDDSALYLCASSSDRASHYEQYFGPGTRLTVT.

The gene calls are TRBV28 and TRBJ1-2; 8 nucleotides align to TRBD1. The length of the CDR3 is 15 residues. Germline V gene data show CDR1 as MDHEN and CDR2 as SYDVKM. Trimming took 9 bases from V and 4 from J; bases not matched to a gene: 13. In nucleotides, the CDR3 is TGTGCCAGTCACACCATTCAACAGGGGGTCTATGGCTACACCTTC. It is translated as CASHTIQQGVYGYTF.

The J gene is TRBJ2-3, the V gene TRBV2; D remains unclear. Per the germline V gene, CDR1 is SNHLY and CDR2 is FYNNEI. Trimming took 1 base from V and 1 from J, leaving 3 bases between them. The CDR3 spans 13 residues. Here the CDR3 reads CASSEVGTDTQYF. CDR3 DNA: TGTGCCAGCAGTGAAGTAGGCACAGATACGCAGTATTTT.